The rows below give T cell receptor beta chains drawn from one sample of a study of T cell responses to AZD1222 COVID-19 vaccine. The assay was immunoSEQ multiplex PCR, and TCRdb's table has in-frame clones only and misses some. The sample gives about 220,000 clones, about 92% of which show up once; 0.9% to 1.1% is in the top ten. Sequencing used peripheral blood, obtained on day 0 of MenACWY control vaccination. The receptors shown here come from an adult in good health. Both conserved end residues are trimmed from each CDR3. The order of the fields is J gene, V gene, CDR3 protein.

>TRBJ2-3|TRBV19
ASSIPGQGTDTQY
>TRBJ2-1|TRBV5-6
ASSLEGPARQYNEQF
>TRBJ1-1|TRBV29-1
SGARAMNTEAF
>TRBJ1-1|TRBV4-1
ASSRQSGGEPEAF
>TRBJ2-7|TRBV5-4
ASRDSRDLTYEQY
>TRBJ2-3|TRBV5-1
ASSSTGRVMDTQY
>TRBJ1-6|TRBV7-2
ASSHGTNSPLH
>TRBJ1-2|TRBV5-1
ASSIDPRGHGYT
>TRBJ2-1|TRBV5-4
ASSLTLWDEQF
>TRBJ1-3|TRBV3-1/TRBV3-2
ASSQTGSGNTIY
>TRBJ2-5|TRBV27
ASSSGPREVQWAQETQY
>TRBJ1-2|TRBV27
ASSANRRLGGYT
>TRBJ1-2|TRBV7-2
ASSLQGVMGGYT
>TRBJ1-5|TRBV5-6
ASSLVGQQPQH
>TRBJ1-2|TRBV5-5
ASSLAQGAGGYT
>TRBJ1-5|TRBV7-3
ASSSQGGSNQPQH
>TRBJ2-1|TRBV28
ASSSPRSGQGILSYNEQF
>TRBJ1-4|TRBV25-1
ASTPQGVGEKLF
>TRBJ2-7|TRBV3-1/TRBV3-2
ASSPSGDLSYEQY
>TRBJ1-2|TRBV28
ASSLSGNYGYT
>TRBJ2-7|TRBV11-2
ASSPSAGTVYEQY
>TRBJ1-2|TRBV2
ASSDPGQGSRGYT
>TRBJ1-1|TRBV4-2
ASSQVLRLNTEAF
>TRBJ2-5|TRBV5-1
ASSLQSRGLETQY
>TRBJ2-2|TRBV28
ANSDRSGELF
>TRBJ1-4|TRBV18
ASSPDNEKLF
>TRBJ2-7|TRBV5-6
ASSLISSGGYEQY
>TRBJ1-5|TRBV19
ASRDRGPQH
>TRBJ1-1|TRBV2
ASRFDRANTEAF
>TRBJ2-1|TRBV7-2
ASSLAPDGPKQF
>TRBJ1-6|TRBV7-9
ASSLGGDRGSPLH
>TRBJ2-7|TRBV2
ASSEGPSYEQY
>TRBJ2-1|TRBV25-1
ASSDPGGGYEQF
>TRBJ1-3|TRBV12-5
ASGLDYLPGNTIY
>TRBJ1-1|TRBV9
ASSPGLPNTEAF
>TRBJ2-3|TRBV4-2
ASSQGGSGGRTDTQY
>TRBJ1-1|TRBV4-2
ASSQADRGRTEAF
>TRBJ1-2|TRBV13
ASSTRDLLSHGYT
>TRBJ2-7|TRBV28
ASSSTGRHDEQY
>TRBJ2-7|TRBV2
ASRGASAYEQY
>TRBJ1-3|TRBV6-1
ASSEFGGNSGNTIY
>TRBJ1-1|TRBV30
AWSVLLGGWTEAF
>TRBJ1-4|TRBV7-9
ASSPGVNNEKLF
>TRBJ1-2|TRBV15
ATSRDSRGDGYT
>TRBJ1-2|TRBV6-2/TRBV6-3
ASSYRGLYGYT
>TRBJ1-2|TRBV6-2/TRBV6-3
ASSNGPEYGYT